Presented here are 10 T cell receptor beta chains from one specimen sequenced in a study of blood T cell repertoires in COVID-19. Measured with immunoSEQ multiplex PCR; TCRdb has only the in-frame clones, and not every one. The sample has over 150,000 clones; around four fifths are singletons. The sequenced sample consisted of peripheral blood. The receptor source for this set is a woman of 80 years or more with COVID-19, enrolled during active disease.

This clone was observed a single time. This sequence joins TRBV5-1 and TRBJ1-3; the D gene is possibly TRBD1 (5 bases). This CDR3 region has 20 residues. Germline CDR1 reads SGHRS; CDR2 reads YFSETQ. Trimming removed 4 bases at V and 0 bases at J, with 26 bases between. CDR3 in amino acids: CASSVGVPEYPMSSGNTIYF. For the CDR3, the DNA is TGCGCCAGCAGCGTAGGGGTACCGGAGTACCCCATGAGCTCTGGAAACACCATATATTTT.

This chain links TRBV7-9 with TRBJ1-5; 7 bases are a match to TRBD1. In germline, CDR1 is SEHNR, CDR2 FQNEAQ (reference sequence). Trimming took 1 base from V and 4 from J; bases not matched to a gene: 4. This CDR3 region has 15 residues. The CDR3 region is CASSLEGTVNQPQHF. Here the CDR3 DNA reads TGTGCCAGCAGCTTAGAAGGGACAGTTAATCAGCCCCAGCATTTT.

CDR3 in amino acids: CASSDDRAGNTIYF. DNA for the CDR3: TGTGCCAGCAGCGATGACAGGGCAGGAAACACCATATATTTT. The chain couples TRBV25-1 to TRBJ1-3; 7 nucleotides agree with TRBD1. CDR3 size: 14 residues. The germline CDR1 and CDR2 sequences are MGHDK and SYGVNS. Trimming at V came to 6 bases and at J to 4 bases, leaving 6 bases not matched to a gene.

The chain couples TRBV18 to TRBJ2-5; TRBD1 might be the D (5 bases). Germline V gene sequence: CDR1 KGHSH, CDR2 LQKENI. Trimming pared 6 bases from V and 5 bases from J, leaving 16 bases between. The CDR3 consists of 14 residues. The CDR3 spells CASSPPGRAETQYF. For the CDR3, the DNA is TGTGCCAGCTCCCCTCCCGGCAGGGCCGAGACCCAGTACTTC.

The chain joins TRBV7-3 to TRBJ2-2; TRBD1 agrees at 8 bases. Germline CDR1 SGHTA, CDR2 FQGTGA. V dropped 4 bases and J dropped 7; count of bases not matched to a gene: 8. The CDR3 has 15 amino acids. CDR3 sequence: CASSSRTGSGGELFF. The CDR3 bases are TGTGCCAGCAGCTCCCGGACAGGGTCAGGCGGGGAGCTGTTTTTT.

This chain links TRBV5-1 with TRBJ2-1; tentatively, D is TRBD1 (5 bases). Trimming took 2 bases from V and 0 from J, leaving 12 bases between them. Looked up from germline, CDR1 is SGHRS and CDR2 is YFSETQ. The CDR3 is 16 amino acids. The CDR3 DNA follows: TGCGCCAGCAGCTTCGGACACAGTATCTCCTACAATGAGCAGTTCTTC. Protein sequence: CASSFGHSISYNEQFF.

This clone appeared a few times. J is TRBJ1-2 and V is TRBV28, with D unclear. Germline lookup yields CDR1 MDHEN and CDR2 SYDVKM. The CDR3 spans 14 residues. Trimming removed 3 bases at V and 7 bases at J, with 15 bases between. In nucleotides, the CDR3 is TGTGCCAGCAGTTTGGTGACGGAGGGTGGTGGCTACACCTTC. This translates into CASSLVTEGGGYTF.

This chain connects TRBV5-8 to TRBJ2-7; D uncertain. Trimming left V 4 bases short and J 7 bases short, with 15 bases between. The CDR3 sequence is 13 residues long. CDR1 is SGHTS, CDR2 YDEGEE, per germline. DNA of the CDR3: TGTGCCAGCAGCCCAATGGTGGCTAGGGAGCAGTACTTC. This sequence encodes CASSPMVAREQYF. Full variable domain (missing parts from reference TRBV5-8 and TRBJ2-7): EAGVTQSPTHLIKTRGQQATLRCSPISGHTSVYWYQQALGLGLQFLLWYDEGEERNRGNFPPRFSGRQFPNYSSELNVNALELEDSALYLCASSPMVAREQYFGPGTRLTVT.

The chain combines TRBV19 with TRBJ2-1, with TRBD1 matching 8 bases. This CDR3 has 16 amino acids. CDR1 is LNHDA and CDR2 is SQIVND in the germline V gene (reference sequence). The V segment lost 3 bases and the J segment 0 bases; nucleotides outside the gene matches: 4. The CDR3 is CASSIRRGLSYNEQFF. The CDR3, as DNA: TGTGCCAGTAGTATCCGCAGGGGGCTCTCCTACAATGAGCAGTTCTTC.

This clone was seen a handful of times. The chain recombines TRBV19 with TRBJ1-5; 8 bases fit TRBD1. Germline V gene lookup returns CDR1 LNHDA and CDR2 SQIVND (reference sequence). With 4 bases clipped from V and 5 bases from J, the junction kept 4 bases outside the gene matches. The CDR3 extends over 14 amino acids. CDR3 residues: CASSNGQGDQPQHF. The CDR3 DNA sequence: TGTGCCAGTAGTAATGGACAGGGAGATCAGCCCCAGCATTTT.